The 5 T cell receptor beta chains presented below share a single source sample, sequenced in a study of T cell responses to AZD1222 COVID-19 vaccine. The assay was immunoSEQ multiplex PCR, and TCRdb's table has in-frame clones only and misses some. The sample records roughly 120,000 clones, over 75% being singletons. Sample: peripheral blood, taken on day 0 of MenACWY control vaccination. The receptors were gathered from an adult in good health.

The CDR3 nucleotides are TGTGCCTGCCTTAGACAGGGTCTCGATTCAGCTCAGCCCCAGCATTTT. This gives the protein CACLRQGLDSAQPQHF. The V and J genes are TRBV28 and TRBJ1-5; TRBD1 agrees at 7 bases. The CDR3 sequence is 16 residues long. Germline-derived CDR1 and CDR2 are MDHEN and SYDVKM. V lost 11 bases to trimming and J lost 6 bases; unmatched junction nucleotides: 19. The full variable domain, with the rest looked up from reference TRBV28 and TRBJ1-5, is DVKVTQSSRYLVKRTGEKVFLECVQDMDHENMFWYRQDPGLGLRLIYFSYDVKMKEKGDIPEGYSVSREKKERFSLILESASTNQTSMYLCACLRQGLDSAQPQHFGDGTRLSIL.

J is TRBJ2-7 and V is TRBV6-2 or TRBV6-3; D is possibly TRBD1 (6 bases). Germline V gives CDR1 MNHEY, CDR2 SVGEGT. Trimming stripped 2 bases from V and 6 bases from J, with 11 bases between. The CDR3 extends over 13 amino acids. Here the CDR3 DNA reads TGTGCCAGCAGTTACCAGAGCAGGGGCGAGCAGTACTTC. Its protein product is CASSYQSRGEQYF.

The rearrangement uses TRBV24-1 and TRBJ2-1; the D gene could be TRBD1 or TRBD2 (5 bases each). Trimming took 2 bases from V and 2 from J, leaving 12 bases between them. CDR3 length equals 16 residues. Germline CDR1 is KGHDR and CDR2 is SFDVKD. The DNA of the CDR3 is TGTGCCACCAGTGATTCCAGGGTGGGGGCCTACAATGAGCAGTTCTTC. Residues: CATSDSRVGAYNEQFF.

The chain recombines TRBV9 with TRBJ2-2; 8 bases map to TRBD2. V was pared by 7 bases and J by 7 bases, with 12 bases of the junction left unmatched. The CDR3 spans 15 residues. CDR1 and CDR2 from the germline V gene are SGDLS and YYNGEE. This CDR3 reads CASHSGRARYGELFF. CDR3 DNA sequence: TGTGCCAGCCATTCCGGGAGGGCCAGGTACGGGGAGCTGTTTTTT.

V usage is TRBV27 and J usage is TRBJ2-3; D possibly corresponds to TRBD1 (6 bases). V lost 3 bases, J lost 4 bases, and 17 bases lay in between. Germline-derived CDR1 and CDR2 are MNHEY and SMNVEV (reference sequence). CDR3 length: 16 residues. The CDR3 region is CASSFQARTAADTQYF. The DNA for the CDR3 is TGTGCCAGCAGTTTTCAAGCAAGGACAGCCGCAGATACGCAGTATTTT.